This TCR beta chain is from a study of blood T cell repertoires in COVID-19. Per the original data handling: Reference gene primer amplification gave nucleated cell count estimates. The assay was immunoSEQ multiplex PCR, and TCRdb's table has in-frame clones only and misses some. From that table come the V and J calls and clone size; the DNA was used to work out D and trimming. The sample includes about 280,000 clones, approximately 91% of them seen just once. The germline V gene has CDR1 LGHDT and CDR2 YNNKEL (reference sequence). Trimming cost V 2 bases and J 5 bases, with 12 bases left between them. This CDR3 has 14 residues. Those enrolled, adults aged 18 to 89 years, came from 25 or so US areas. Self-reported history from a screening survey and questionnaire set each donor's cohort. Two negative PCRs, clearance, or symptom resolution had been documented for recovered Cohort 3 donors.

The V call is TRBV3-1 (or the pseudogene TRBV3-2), the J call TRBJ1-2; D might be TRBD1 (6 bases). This sequence was found in a woman aged 25 to 45 who had recovered from COVID-19. Sequences were obtained from PBMCs or T cells enriched from blood (not recorded which). In DNA, the CDR3 is TGTGCCAGCAGCCAATATGACAGGCCTTATGGCTACACCTTC. The encoded protein is CASSQYDRPYGYTF.